This T cell receptor (beta chain) was recorded in a study of control samples from healthy donors and cancer patients. V gave up 4 bases and J gave up 8 bases, with 8 bases separating them. Germline assignment: CDR1 SNHLY and CDR2 FYNNEI. This CDR3 contains 11 residues. Produced via immunoSEQ multiplex PCR; TCRdb's table is partial and in-frame only. This sample has fewer than 120,000 clones; approximately 88% occur once, and the top ten carry 3.5% to 4%. The sequenced material came from PBMCs. V usage is TRBV2 and J usage is TRBJ1-1, with D hard to call. The receptor was derived from a woman between 55 and 75 years old with lung cancer. CDR3: CASSAWEEAFF. The CDR3 coding sequence is TGTGCCAGCAGTGCCTGGGAGGAAGCTTTCTTT.